The sample holds many counts of the clone carrying this TCR beta chain. The data originate from a study of blood T cells in healthy people across ages. Study at large: About one barcoded beta molecule per two T cells came from capture by template switching.

Combining a sample-barcoded 5' primer with a J-beta primer mix, a second PCR ran for about 6 to 11 cycles. Each cDNA was tagged by a template-switch adaptor containing 12 random nucleotides. Each CDR3 protein is one row after TCRdb ran MiXCR on the 5' RACE reads. Here the sample spans just under 900,000 distinct CDR3 sequences, 29% being singletons. This clonotype originated in a woman older than 75 in good health. Sequencing used blood.

CDR3 DNA: TGTGCCAGCAGCTTAGAGGCGGGAGTCCGTGGCTACACCTTC. Translation: CASSLEAGVRGYTF. The rearrangement links TRBV7-2 to TRBJ1-2; D unclear. Germline V gene data show CDR1 as SGHTA and CDR2 as FQGNSA. The CDR3 loop spans 14 amino acids. The ends were cut back, 1 base at V and 7 bases at J, with 13 bases in the middle.